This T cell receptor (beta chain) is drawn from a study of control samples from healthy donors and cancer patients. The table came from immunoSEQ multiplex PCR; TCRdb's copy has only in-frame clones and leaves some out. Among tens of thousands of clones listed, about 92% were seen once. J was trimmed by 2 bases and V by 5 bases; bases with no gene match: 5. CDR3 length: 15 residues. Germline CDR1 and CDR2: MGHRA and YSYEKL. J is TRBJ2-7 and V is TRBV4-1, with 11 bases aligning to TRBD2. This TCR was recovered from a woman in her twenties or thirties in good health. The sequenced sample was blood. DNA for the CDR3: TGCGCCAGCAGCTCCGGGACTAGCGGTCCCTACGAGCAGTACTTC. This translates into CASSSGTSGPYEQYF.